Following are 24 T cell receptor beta chains from one sample sequenced in a study of blood T cell repertoires in COVID-19. Assay: immunoSEQ multiplex PCR; the TCRdb copy retains only in-frame clones and omits some. The sample carries over 250,000 clones, 90% recorded once. The sequenced sample was PBMCs or T cells enriched from blood (not recorded which). The receptor set was obtained from a man aged 55-75 years who had recovered from COVID-19.

CDR3 loop: CASSLVGQNNQPQHF. The CDR3 nucleotides read TGTGCCAGCAGCTTAGTTGGACAGAACAATCAGCCCCAGCATTTT. This chain connects TRBV7-2 to TRBJ1-5, with a possible D match to TRBD1 (6 bases). The V end lost 1 base, the J end lost 3 bases, and 10 bases lay between the germline ends. Germline lookup yields CDR1 SGHTA and CDR2 FQGNSA. The CDR3 extends over 15 amino acids.

The chain uses TRBV11-2 and TRBJ2-4; D gene ambiguous. Germline values: CDR1 SGHAT, CDR2 FQNNGV. This CDR3 is 15 amino acids long. V was clipped by 5 bases and J by 0 bases, with 11 bases between them. This chain's CDR3 is CASSAKQLAKNIQYF. The CDR3 DNA is TGTGCCAGCAGCGCCAAACAGTTAGCCAAAAACATTCAGTACTTC.

The chain has TRBV30 and TRBJ1-3; D is uncertain. CDR1 and CDR2 from the germline V gene are GTSNPN and SVGIG (reference sequence). The CDR3 consists of 15 residues. The V and J ends lost 2 bases and 0 bases respectively, with 11 bases between them. DNA of the CDR3: TGTGCCTGGAGTAGGACGGGAGGCTCTGGAAACACCATATATTTT. It yields the protein CAWSRTGGSGNTIYF.

The rearrangement uses TRBV5-1 and TRBJ2-3, with D possibly TRBD2 on 5 matching bases. CDR3 size: 15 residues. Between the trimmed V and J ends, which lost 6 bases and 0 bases, there was a span of 14 bases. In germline, CDR1 is SGHRS, CDR2 YFSETQ. The CDR3 spells CASMHPAESTDTQYF. For the CDR3, the DNA is TGCGCCAGCATGCATCCAGCGGAGAGCACAGATACGCAGTATTTT.

The rearrangement uses TRBV15 and TRBJ1-3; 9 bases are a match to TRBD1. The CDR3 is 17 residues long. From germline, CDR1 is LNHNV and CDR2 YYDKDF (reference sequence). The V gene end was trimmed by 4 bases and the J gene end by 0 bases; junction bases not matched to a gene: 7. CDR3 amino acids: CATSIGQGQHSGNTIYF. In nucleotides, the CDR3 is TGTGCCACCAGCATCGGACAGGGGCAACACTCTGGAAACACCATATATTTT.

The CDR3 region has the DNA TGTGCCAGCAGCTTCACGGAGGGGCCCCAGCATTTT. Translated: CASSFTEGPQHF. The chain uses TRBV7-9 and TRBJ1-5; D gene ambiguous. Between the trimmed V and J ends, which lost 3 bases and 9 bases, there was a span of 9 bases. CDR3 size: 12 residues. Germline V gene data show CDR1 as SEHNR and CDR2 as FQNEAQ (reference sequence).

The chain recombines TRBV2 with TRBJ2-5; TRBD2 might be the D (5 bases). The CDR3 has 12 amino acids. Per germline, CDR1 SNHLY and CDR2 FYNNEI. The V end was cut by 2 bases, the J end by 8 bases, with 9 bases between. CDR3 DNA: TGTGCCAGCAGTGAAAACCGGGAAACCCAGTACTTC. This codes for CASSENRETQYF.

The chain links TRBV2 to TRBJ2-7; 7 nucleotides line up with TRBD1. CDR1 is SNHLY and CDR2 is FYNNEI in the germline V gene. V lost 0 bases, J lost 6 bases, and 11 bases stayed unmatched. The CDR3 is 16 amino acids. Written as DNA, the CDR3 is TGTGCCAGCAGTGAAGCGCGACAGGGCTTTCGGCCCGAGCAGTACTTC. This encodes CASSEARQGFRPEQYF.

The chain recombines TRBV3-1 (or the pseudogene TRBV3-2) with TRBJ1-1, with D perhaps TRBD1 (5 bases). CDR1 and CDR2 from the germline V gene are LGHDT and YNNKEL (reference sequence). V dropped 5 bases and J dropped 2 bases, with 12 bases sitting between them. The CDR3 spans 14 residues. CDR3 loop: CASSYLDSNTEAFF. DNA for the CDR3: TGTGCCAGCAGCTACCTCGACAGTAACACTGAAGCTTTCTTT.

The V gene is TRBV9, the J gene TRBJ2-3; 10 bases match TRBD2. The CDR3 is made up of 15 amino acids. J gave up 2 bases and V 3 bases, and 3 bases lay outside the gene matches. The germline CDR1 and CDR2 sequences are SGDLS and YYNGEE. CDR3 nucleotides: TGTGCCAGCAGCGACCTAGCGGGGGTCACAGATACGCAGTATTTT. Protein sequence: CASSDLAGVTDTQYF. Together with reference TRBV9 and TRBJ2-3, the CDR3 gives the full variable domain: DSGVTQTPKHLITATGQRVTLRCSPRSGDLSVYWYQQSLDQGLQFLIQYYNGEERAKGNILERFSAQQFPDLHSELNLSSLELGDSALYFCASSDLAGVTDTQYFGPGTRLTVL.

The rearrangement joins TRBV5-5 to TRBJ2-7; tentatively, D is TRBD2 (5 bases). The length of the CDR3 is 12 residues. Germline V gene sequence: CDR1 SGHKS, CDR2 YYEKEE (reference sequence). The V end lost 4 bases, the J end lost 3 bases, and 8 bases lay between the germline ends. The CDR3 protein is CASSPGFYEQYF. The CDR3 nucleotides read TGTGCCAGCAGCCCGGGGTTCTACGAGCAGTACTTC. The full variable domain, with the rest looked up from reference TRBV5-5 and TRBJ2-7, is DAGVTQSPTHLIKTRGQQVTLRCSPISGHKSVSWYQQVLGQGPQFIFQYYEKEERGRGNFPDRFSARQFPNYSSELNVNALLLGDSALYLCASSPGFYEQYFGPGTRLTVT.

This clone was seen only once. The V gene is TRBV19, the J gene TRBJ2-1; 12 nucleotides line up with TRBD2. CDR3 length: 16 amino acids. V gave up 4 bases and J gave up 7 bases; unmatched junction bases: 8. The germline V gene has CDR1 LNHDA and CDR2 SQIVND (reference sequence). The CDR3 DNA reads TGTGCCAGTAGTACCACCGGGACTAGCGGGTTGAATGAGCAGTTCTTC. Amino acids: CASSTTGTSGLNEQFF.

The V gene is TRBV7-2, the J gene TRBJ2-1; D may be TRBD2 (6 bases). This CDR3 contains 17 residues. The ends were cut back, 1 base at V and 6 bases at J, with 19 bases in the middle. CDR1 is SGHTA, CDR2 FQGNSA, per germline. CDR3 amino acids: CASSLGFGGTGVNEQFF. In nucleotides, the CDR3 is TGTGCCAGCAGCTTAGGATTTGGAGGGACTGGTGTCAATGAGCAGTTCTTC.

The chain has TRBV30 and TRBJ1-6; D unresolved. Germline CDR1 GTSNPN, CDR2 SVGIG (reference sequence). This CDR3 spans 15 amino acids. V lost 1 base, J lost 10 bases, and 17 bases lay in between. The CDR3, as DNA: TGTGCCTGGAGTGCCAGACTGCTAACCGGGTCACCCCTCCACTTT. As protein: CAWSARLLTGSPLHF.

This chain connects TRBV7-9 to TRBJ1-3, with 10 nucleotides matching TRBD1. This CDR3 spans 15 amino acids. The trim removed 4 bases at V and 3 bases at J, leaving 3 bases unmatched. CDR1 is SEHNR and CDR2 is FQNEAQ in the germline V gene (reference sequence). This CDR3 reads CASSSDRGHGNTIYF. The CDR3 DNA is TGTGCCAGCAGCTCTGACAGGGGGCATGGAAACACCATATATTTT.

The chain recombines TRBV5-1 with TRBJ2-7, with D tentatively TRBD2 (5 bases). CDR3 length equals 14 residues. The V gene's germline CDR1 is SGHRS and CDR2 YFSETQ. Trimming took off 4 bases at V and 2 bases at J, with 13 bases between the two ends. CDR3 residues: CASSTGLVAYEQYF. The CDR3 DNA reads as TGCGCCAGCAGCACCGGACTGGTAGCCTACGAGCAGTACTTC.

This sequence joins TRBV7-3 and TRBJ2-1; 11 bases line up with TRBD1. The CDR3 has 17 residues. V was clipped by 5 bases and J by 7 bases; unmatched bases: 13. The germline CDR1 and CDR2 sequences are SGHTA and FQGTGA. Here the CDR3 DNA reads TGTGCCAGCAGCCCCTGGAGCCGGGACAGGGGGGCGAATGAGCAGTTCTTC. It translates to CASSPWSRDRGANEQFF.

This chain uses TRBV5-4 with TRBJ1-1; D gene unclear. Germline V gene sequence: CDR1 SGHNT, CDR2 YYREEE (reference sequence). Between the trimmed V and J ends, which lost 4 bases and 0 bases, there was a span of 13 bases. CDR3 length: 15 amino acids. Here the CDR3 reads CASSPTAEMNTEAFF. The DNA for the CDR3 is TGTGCCAGCAGCCCAACCGCCGAGATGAACACTGAAGCTTTCTTT.

The V call is TRBV5-6, the J call TRBJ1-1, with 9 positions matching TRBD1. The CDR3 runs to 13 residues. V was clipped by 4 bases and J by 7 bases; unmatched bases: 5. CDR1 is SGHDT and CDR2 is YYEEEE in the germline V gene. CDR3 in DNA: TGTGCCAGCAGCGCGGACAGGGGATATGAAGCTTTCTTT. It specifies CASSADRGYEAFF. Complete variable domain (other parts from reference TRBV5-6 and TRBJ1-1): DAGVTQSPTHLIKTRGQQVTLRCSPKSGHDTVSWYQQALGQGPQFIFQYYEEEERQRGNFPDRFSGHQFPNYSSELNVNALLLGDSALYLCASSADRGYEAFFGQGTRLTVV.

V usage is TRBV7-8 and J usage is TRBJ2-1, with a tentative D call TRBD2 (5 bases). The length of the CDR3 is 14 residues. V was trimmed by 5 bases and J by 8 bases, leaving 16 bases between them. CDR1 is SGHVS and CDR2 is FQNEAQ in the germline V gene. CDR3 nucleotide sequence: TGTGCCAGCAGCCTCGGACTTAGTTCGGATGAGCAGTTCTTC. Encoded protein: CASSLGLSSDEQFF.

This clone was observed a single time. The chain joins TRBV25-1 to TRBJ1-3; unclear D gene. The CDR3 loop spans 13 amino acids. Germline CDR1 and CDR2: MGHDK and SYGVNS. V was shortened by 10 bases and J by 0 bases, with 10 bases between the two germline ends. The CDR3 coding sequence is TGTGCCACCCTTACAGACTCTGGAAACACCATATATTTT. Its protein product is CATLTDSGNTIYF.

This rearrangement joins TRBV6-2 or TRBV6-3 to TRBJ1-2; 9 bases match TRBD1. With 4 bases clipped from V and 7 bases from J, the junction kept 7 bases outside the gene matches. The CDR3 spans 14 residues. Germline CDR1 and CDR2: MNHEY and SVGEGT. The CDR3 reads CASSSAGQGAGYTF. For the CDR3, the DNA is TGTGCCAGCAGTTCCGCGGGACAGGGTGCTGGCTACACCTTC.

This rearrangement joins TRBV6-2 or TRBV6-3 to TRBJ2-1, with 7 bases identical to TRBD1. The ends lost 6 bases at V and 0 bases at J; junction bases unmatched: 11. CDR3 length: 17 residues. CDR1 MNHEY and CDR2 SVGEGT come from the germline V gene. The CDR3 sequence is CASSSNRGLSSYNEQFF. The CDR3 DNA follows: TGTGCCAGCAGCTCTAACAGGGGCCTGAGCTCCTACAATGAGCAGTTCTTC.

V usage is TRBV7-6 and J usage is TRBJ1-2; D gene ambiguous. The CDR3 sequence is 15 residues long. Trimming cost V 1 base and J 3 bases, with 12 bases left between them. Per the germline V gene, CDR1 is SGHVS and CDR2 is FNYEAQ. CDR3 DNA: TGTGCCAGCAGCTTAGATGGCACAAAACACTATGGCTACACCTTC. Protein: CASSLDGTKHYGYTF.